Following are 15 T cell receptor beta chains from one sample sequenced in a study of cytomegalovirus exposure and HLA in healthy donors. The PCR made use of 60 Vbeta and 13 Jbeta primers. Measured with immunoSEQ multiplex PCR; TCRdb has only the in-frame clones, and not every one. The sample contains fewer than 95,000 clones, around three quarters of which appear only once. The sample was PBMCs. All receptors derive from a man between 25 and 39 years old in good health and CMV-seronegative.

This chain connects TRBV15 to TRBJ2-5, with 8 nucleotides matching TRBD1. Germline V gives CDR1 LNHNV, CDR2 YYDKDF (reference sequence). The CDR3 has 15 residues. The V gene end was trimmed by 3 bases and the J gene end by 4 bases; junction bases not matched to a gene: 7. In DNA form, the CDR3 reads TGTGCCACCAGCAGCCAAGGACAGGGAGGAGAGACCCAGTACTTC. Protein: CATSSQGQGGETQYF.

J is TRBJ2-4 and V is TRBV18; D perhaps matches TRBD2 (7 bases). Trimming removed 3 bases from V and 10 bases from J, with 13 bases in between. CDR1 and CDR2 from the germline V gene are KGHSH and LQKENI. The CDR3 contains 13 residues. The CDR3 DNA sequence: TGTGCCAGCTCACCTTCACAGGGACTAATTCAGTACTTC. This sequence encodes CASSPSQGLIQYF.

This clone was counted a single time. The chain's CDR3 is CASSFRDRGVYEQFF. CDR3 in DNA: TGTGCCAGCAGCTTCCGGGACAGGGGCGTCTATGAGCAGTTCTTC. The chain couples TRBV5-5 to TRBJ2-1, with 10 bases matching TRBD1. CDR3 length: 15 amino acids. Germline lookup yields CDR1 SGHKS and CDR2 YYEKEE (reference sequence). V gave up 2 bases and J gave up 8 bases; unmatched junction bases: 7.

The genes are TRBV5-5 and TRBJ2-2; TRBD2 aligns across 10 bases. CDR1 and CDR2 from the germline V gene are SGHKS and YYEKEE (reference sequence). CDR3 size: 16 residues. Losses at the gene ends were 3 bases for V and 4 bases for J; bases not matched to a gene: 6. CDR3 residues: CASSSSSGGGTGELFF. CDR3 nucleotide sequence: TGTGCCAGCAGCTCAAGCAGCGGGGGGGGCACCGGGGAGCTGTTTTTT.

The genes are TRBV5-4 and TRBJ2-7, with D hard to call. Germline assignment: CDR1 SGHNT and CDR2 YYREEE (reference sequence). V gave up 1 base and J gave up 7 bases, with 9 bases separating them. The CDR3 runs to 12 residues. The CDR3 loop reads CASSLFGREQYV. In nucleotides, the CDR3 is TGTGCCAGCAGCTTGTTTGGACGGGAGCAGTACGTC.

This clone was found a few times. The chain carries TRBV6-5 and TRBJ2-2; no reliable D call. Germline assignment: CDR1 MNHEY and CDR2 SVGAGI. Trimming removed 4 bases at V and 6 bases at J, with 6 bases between. The CDR3 has 12 residues. CDR3 bases: TGTGCCAGCAGTTCTTCTTCCGGGGAGCTGTTTTTT. It encodes CASSSSSGELFF.

This clone has a single count. V gene TRBV25-1 combines with J gene TRBJ2-2; 9 bases align to TRBD2. The length of the CDR3 is 18 residues. The junction had 9 bases not matched to a gene; V was cut back by 4 bases and J by 0 bases. Germline V gene data show CDR1 as MGHDK and CDR2 as SYGVNS. CDR3 loop: CASSAPGGTSPNTGELFF. CDR3 nucleotide sequence: TGTGCCAGCAGTGCCCCCGGGGGGACTAGCCCGAACACCGGGGAGCTGTTTTTT.

In its sample, this clone was seen once. V usage is TRBV2 and J usage is TRBJ1-2, with D unresolved. Germline V gene sequence: CDR1 SNHLY, CDR2 FYNNEI. V gave up 10 bases and J gave up 0 bases, with 12 bases separating them. This CDR3 spans 13 amino acids. CDR3: CATQDITNYGYTF. The CDR3 DNA sequence: TGTGCCACCCAAGACATTACTAACTATGGCTACACCTTC. Combining the CDR3 with reference TRBV2 and TRBJ1-2 gives the whole variable domain EPEVTQTPSHQVTQMGQEVILRCVPISNHLYFYWYRQILGQKVEFLVSFYNNEISEKSEIFDDQFSVERPDGSNFTLKIRSTKLEDSAMYFCATQDITNYGYTFGSGTRLTVV.

A remark on this clone: An end of the junction differs from the germline gene, which may be a read error. For the CDR3, the DNA is TGTGCCAGCAGCCTAGCCAAGGCGGGCGAAAAACTGTTTTTT. Residues: CASSLAKAGEKLFF. This chain links TRBV7-9 with TRBJ1-4; D remains ambiguous. The CDR3 covers 14 residues. Germline V gene sequence: CDR1 SEHNR, CDR2 FQNEAQ (reference sequence).

The chain joins TRBV11-2 to TRBJ2-7; 8 bases line up with TRBD1. The CDR3 sequence is 20 residues long. The J segment lost 3 bases and the V segment lost 0 bases, leaving 19 bases of the junction unmatched. Germline V gene data show CDR1 as SGHAT and CDR2 as FQNNGV. The CDR3 DNA reads as TGTGCCAGCAGCTTAGACCAGGGGGCTTACAAGTTCACTACCGACTACGAGCAGTACGTC. Translation: CASSLDQGAYKFTTDYEQYV.

The chain recombines TRBV4-2 with TRBJ1-6; D ambiguous. Trimming took off 0 bases at V and 0 bases at J, with 6 bases between the two ends. The germline CDR1 and CDR2 sequences are LGHNA and YNFKEQ. This CDR3 contains 16 residues. CDR3 coding DNA: TGTGCCAGCAGCCAAGAGGCCAGCTCCTATAATTCACCCCTCCACTTT. Translation gives CASSQEASSYNSPLHF.

The CDR3 DNA reads as TGTGCCAGCAGCTTAGTGGGACAGGGGAACTATGGCTACACCTTC. This codes for CASSLVGQGNYGYTF. This sequence joins TRBV7-8 and TRBJ1-2; TRBD1 agrees at 10 bases. Germline V gene lookup returns CDR1 SGHVS and CDR2 FQNEAQ. The CDR3 has 15 residues. With V trimmed by 1 base and J by 2 bases, 1 base remained unmatched.

The rearrangement uses TRBV6-5 and TRBJ1-2; tentatively, D is TRBD1 (6 bases). The length of the CDR3 is 13 residues. CDR1 and CDR2 from the germline V gene are MNHEY and SVGAGI. Trimming removed 5 bases at V and 3 bases at J, with 10 bases between. The DNA for the CDR3 is TGTGCCAGCAGTCCGACAGGCCACTATGGCTACACCTTC. It specifies CASSPTGHYGYTF.

This chain joins TRBV4-2 and TRBJ1-2; TRBD1 matches 9 bases. The CDR3 consists of 15 residues. V shed 7 bases and J 6 bases; nucleotides not matched to a gene: 12. The germline V gene has CDR1 LGHNA and CDR2 YNFKEQ. The CDR3: CASTTRFTGGDGYTF. As DNA, the CDR3 is TGTGCCAGCACTACGCGCTTTACAGGGGGCGATGGCTACACCTTC.

The chain links TRBV4-2 to TRBJ2-1, with D possibly TRBD2 on 5 matching bases. Germline CDR1 and CDR2: LGHNA and YNFKEQ. This CDR3 comprises 17 residues. Trimming stripped 0 bases from V and 6 bases from J, with 18 bases between. The CDR3 bases are TGTGCCAGCAGCCAAGATTTTGGGGAACTAGGTTCCAATGAGCAGTTCTTC. It yields the protein CASSQDFGELGSNEQFF.